This TCR beta chain was profiled in a study of T cell therapy after organ transplantation. Study as a whole: Therapy products were autologous CMV-specific T cells, peptide-expanded for roughly two weeks. Short-term post-therapy samples: blood collected 4 to 8 weeks after completing therapy. Regarding the study as a whole: Post-therapy reconstitution appeared to include transferred and endogenous clonotypes. Pretherapy CD8 clonality inversely correlated with its fold change after therapy.

Comments on this clone: Antigen specificity is unknown.

Repertoires were generated with immunoSEQ multiplex PCR, while TCRdb's copy carries only in-frame clones and drops some. The table shows under 550 clones, with 65% to 85% occurring only once. Time point indicated: 4-8 weeks after completion of therapy. In germline, CDR1 is SGHDT, CDR2 YYEEEE. The V and J ends lost 6 bases and 0 bases respectively, with 10 bases between them. CDR3 length: 14 residues. Sequenced here: CD8+ T cells from blood, sampled after autologous CMV-specific T cell therapy. V and J are TRBV5-6 and TRBJ1-3, with D unresolved. This clonotype originated in a human patient who had received a solid organ transplant and had CMV disease. Part of the T cell pool may stem from the graft donor. In DNA form, the CDR3 reads TGTGCCAGCATCTATCCGAGCTCTGGAAACACCATATATTTT. Amino acids: CASIYPSSGNTIYF. Filled out from reference TRBV5-6 and TRBJ1-3, the complete variable domain reads DAGVTQSPTHLIKTRGQQVTLRCSPKSGHDTVSWYQQALGQGPQFIFQYYEEEERQRGNFPDRFSGHQFPNYSSELNVNALLLGDSALYLCASIYPSSGNTIYFGEGSWLTVV.